These 8 T cell receptor beta chains share one sample of origin, sequenced in a study of T cells in Graves' hyperthyroidism and ophthalmopathy. TCR beta CDR3 sequences were amplified from RNA transcripts. Researchers ran a first-round RT-PCR on the TCR CDR3 using the HTBI primer set. TCRdb processed the multiplex PCR reads anew with MiXCR; each CDR3 protein has one entry. The sample has some 560,000 distinct CDR3 sequences, 15% to 18% seen once. Sequencing was performed on blood. These receptor sequences come from a woman in her 30s with Graves' hyperthyroidism.

In its sample, this clonotype was seen many times. The genes are TRBV7-9 and TRBJ2-4; D may be TRBD1 (6 bases). The CDR3 covers 14 residues. From germline, CDR1 is SEHNR and CDR2 FQNEAQ (reference sequence). With 3 bases removed from V and 1 base from J, the gap between germline ends came to 7 bases. CDR3 sequence reads: CASSLQGAKNIQYF. The CDR3 nucleotides read TGTGCCAGCAGCTTGCAGGGGGCCAAAAACATTCAGTACTTC.

This clonotype was seen only a few times. The chain combines TRBV7-3 with TRBJ2-6; D is perhaps TRBD1 (6 bases). Germline V gene sequence: CDR1 SGHTA, CDR2 FQGTGA. The V gene lost 2 bases and the J gene lost 0 bases, with 8 bases spanning the gap. The CDR3 is made up of 16 amino acids. CDR3 coding DNA: TGTGCCAGCAGCTTAGACAGGACCTCTGGGGCCAACGTCCTGACTTTC. It specifies CASSLDRTSGANVLTF. The full variable domain, with the rest looked up from reference TRBV7-3 and TRBJ2-6, is GAGVSQTPSNKVTEKGKYVELRCDPISGHTALYWYRQSLGQGPEFLIYFQGTGAADDSGLPNDRFFAVRPEGSVSTLKIQRTERGDSAVYLCASSLDRTSGANVLTFGAGSRLTVL.

The V call is TRBV27, the J call TRBJ2-7; either TRBD1 or TRBD2 may fit D (6 bases each). The CDR3 has 16 amino acids. CDR1 MNHEY and CDR2 SMNVEV come from the germline V gene (reference sequence). Trimming stripped 3 bases from V and 6 bases from J, with 21 bases between. CDR3 sequence (DNA): TGTGCCAGCAGTTTGGCCGGGGGCGCTAAACTCTCCGAGCAGTACTTC. It specifies CASSLAGGAKLSEQYF.

The chain has TRBV20-1 and TRBJ1-5; 9 bases are shared with TRBD1. Germline lookup yields CDR1 DFQATT and CDR2 SNEGSKA (reference sequence). The CDR3 is made up of 14 amino acids. Losses at the gene ends were 5 bases for V and 4 bases for J; bases not matched to a gene: 6. CDR3 nucleotides: TGCAGTGCTCACCGGGACAGGGAAAATCAGCCCCAGCATTTT. Protein product: CSAHRDRENQPQHF.

This clonotype was observed many times. J is TRBJ2-7 and V is TRBV6-6; no clear D. V gave up 2 bases and J gave up 5 bases, with 13 bases separating them. The CDR3 is 14 amino acids. Germline loops: CDR1 MNHNY, CDR2 SVGAGI (reference sequence). The CDR3 region is CASSYETERHEQYF. The CDR3 region has the DNA TGTGCCAGCAGTTACGAGACCGAGAGGCACGAGCAGTACTTC.

This clonotype has only a few counts. J is TRBJ2-7 and V is TRBV12-3 or TRBV12-4; perhaps D is TRBD1 or TRBD2 (5 bases each). The CDR3 length is 14 residues. V lost 5 bases and J 0 bases, leaving 11 bases between the germline ends. The CDR3 DNA sequence: TGTGCCAGCAGTACGAGGGACGGCTCCTACGAGCAGTACTTC. Its protein product is CASSTRDGSYEQYF.

This clonotype was seen a handful of times. The CDR3 is CSAPSLGYEQYF. CDR3 DNA: TGCAGTGCTCCATCCCTGGGGTACGAGCAGTACTTC. The chain combines TRBV20-1 with TRBJ2-7; D gene ambiguous. This CDR3 region has 12 residues. V was clipped by 5 bases and J by 4 bases, with 12 bases between them. The germline CDR1 and CDR2 sequences are DFQATT and SNEGSKA (reference sequence).

This clonotype was seen repeatedly, ten times or more. J is TRBJ2-7 and V is TRBV12-3 or TRBV12-4, with D possibly TRBD1 on 5 matching bases. This CDR3 contains 13 residues. V lost 7 bases, J lost 1 base, and 11 bases lay in between. The CDR3 coding sequence is TGTGCCAGCACCCTAAGGGGATCCTACGAGCAGTACTTC. Its translation is CASTLRGSYEQYF.